This paragraph covers one T cell receptor beta chain sequence. Its cognate antigen is unknown. Unrecorded immune exposures were likely, despite nominal health at sampling. Both 60 Vbeta primers and 13 Jbeta primers went into the PCR. Assay used: immunoSEQ multiplex PCR; TCRdb lists only in-frame clones, some missing. The repertoire consists of approximately 85,000 clones, with about four fifths occurring once and the leading ten covering about 7.3%. The record originates from a study of cytomegalovirus exposure and HLA in healthy donors. After removal of 4 bases from V and 4 bases from J, the junction contained 8 bases not matched to a gene. Germline V gene data show CDR1 as MNHNS and CDR2 as SASEGT. The CDR3 loop spans 15 amino acids. General study results and limits: TCR beta V- and J-gene trimming, according to a later analysis, was linked to a missense DCLRE1C variant. Most TCR sequences were rare, but some public TCRs occurred in many donors. Further analysis, carried out later, found HLA-associated TCR beta chains more clonally expanded than equally common other chains.

Material for sequencing was PBMCs. The clonotype comes from a man aged 25-45 years in good health and CMV-seronegative. V gene TRBV6-1 combines with J gene TRBJ2-7, with TRBD1 identical over 9 bases. CDR3 region: CASSAIGTGWYEQYF. Written as DNA, the CDR3 is TGTGCCAGCAGTGCAATCGGGACAGGGTGGTACGAGCAGTACTTC.